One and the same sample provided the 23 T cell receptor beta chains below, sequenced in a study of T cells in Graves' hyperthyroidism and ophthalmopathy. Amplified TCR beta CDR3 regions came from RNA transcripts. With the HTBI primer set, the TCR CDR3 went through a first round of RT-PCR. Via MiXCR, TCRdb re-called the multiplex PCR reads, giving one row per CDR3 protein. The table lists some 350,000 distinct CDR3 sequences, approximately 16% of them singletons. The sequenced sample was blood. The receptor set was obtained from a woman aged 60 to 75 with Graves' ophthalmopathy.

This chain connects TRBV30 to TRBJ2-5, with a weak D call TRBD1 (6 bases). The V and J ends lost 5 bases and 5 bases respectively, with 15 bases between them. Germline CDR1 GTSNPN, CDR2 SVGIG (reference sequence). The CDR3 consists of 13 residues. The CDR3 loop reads CAWERGHGETQYF. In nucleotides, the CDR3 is TGTGCCTGGGAGAGGGGACACGGGGAGACCCAGTACTTC.

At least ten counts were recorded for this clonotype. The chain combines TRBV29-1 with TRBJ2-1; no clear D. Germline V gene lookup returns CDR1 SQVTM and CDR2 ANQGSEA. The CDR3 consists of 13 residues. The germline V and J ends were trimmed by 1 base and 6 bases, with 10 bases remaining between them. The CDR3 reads CSVEVPITNEQFF. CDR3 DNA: TGCAGCGTTGAAGTTCCAATCACCAATGAGCAGTTCTTC.

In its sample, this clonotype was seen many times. The CDR3 is CASSPLSPWEQYF. The DNA of the CDR3 is TGCGCCAGCAGCCCCCTATCGCCCTGGGAGCAGTACTTC. The chain combines TRBV5-1 with TRBJ2-7; D not resolved. In germline, CDR1 is SGHRS, CDR2 YFSETQ. The V end lost 4 bases, the J end lost 7 bases, and 15 bases lay between the germline ends. The CDR3 is 13 amino acids.

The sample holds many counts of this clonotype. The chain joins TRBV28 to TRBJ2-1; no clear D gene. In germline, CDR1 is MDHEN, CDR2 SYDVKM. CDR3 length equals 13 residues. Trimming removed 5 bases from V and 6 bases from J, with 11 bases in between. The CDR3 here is CASSRPLINEQFF. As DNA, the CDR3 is TGTGCCAGCAGTCGACCCCTGATCAATGAGCAGTTCTTC.

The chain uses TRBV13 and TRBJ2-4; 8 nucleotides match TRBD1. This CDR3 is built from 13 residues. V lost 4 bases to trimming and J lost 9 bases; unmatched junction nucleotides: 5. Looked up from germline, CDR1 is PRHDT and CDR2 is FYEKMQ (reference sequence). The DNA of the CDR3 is TGTGCCAGCAGCTCGGACAGGGACGGCATTCAGTACTTC. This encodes CASSSDRDGIQYF.

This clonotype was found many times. CDR3 sequence reads: CASSLAYTDTQYF. The CDR3 DNA is TGTGCCAGCAGCTTAGCCTACACAGATACGCAGTATTTT. This rearrangement joins TRBV7-2 to TRBJ2-3; unclear D gene. This CDR3 region has 13 residues. Germline assignment: CDR1 SGHTA and CDR2 FQGNSA. Trimming shortened V by 0 bases and J by 2 bases, and 3 bases separated the two germline ends.

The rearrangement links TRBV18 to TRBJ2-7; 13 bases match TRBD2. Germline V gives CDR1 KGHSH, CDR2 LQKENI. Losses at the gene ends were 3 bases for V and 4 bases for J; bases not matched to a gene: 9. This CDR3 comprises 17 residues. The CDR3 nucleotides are TGTGCCAGCTCACCGAGGCCCGGGACTAGCGGGATATACGAGCAGTACTTC. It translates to CASSPRPGTSGIYEQYF. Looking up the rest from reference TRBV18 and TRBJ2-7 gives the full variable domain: NAGVMQNPRHLVRRRGQEARLRCSPMKGHSHVYWYRQLPEEGLKFMVYLQKENIIDESGMPKERFSAEFPKEGPSILRIQQVVRGDSAAYFCASSPRPGTSGIYEQYFGPGTRLTVT.

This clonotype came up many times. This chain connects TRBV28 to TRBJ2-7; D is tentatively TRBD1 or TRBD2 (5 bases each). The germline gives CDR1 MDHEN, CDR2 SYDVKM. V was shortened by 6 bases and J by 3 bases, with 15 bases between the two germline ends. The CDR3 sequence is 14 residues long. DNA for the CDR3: TGTGCCAGCAGCTCGGGGCGGATTTACTACGAGCAGTACTTC. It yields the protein CASSSGRIYYEQYF.

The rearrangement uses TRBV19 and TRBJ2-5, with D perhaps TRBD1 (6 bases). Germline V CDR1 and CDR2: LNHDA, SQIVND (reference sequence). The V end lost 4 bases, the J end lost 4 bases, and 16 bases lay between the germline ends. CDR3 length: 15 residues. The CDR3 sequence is CASSTPASGAETQYF. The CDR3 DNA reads TGTGCCAGTAGTACCCCAGCCTCAGGGGCAGAGACCCAGTACTTC.

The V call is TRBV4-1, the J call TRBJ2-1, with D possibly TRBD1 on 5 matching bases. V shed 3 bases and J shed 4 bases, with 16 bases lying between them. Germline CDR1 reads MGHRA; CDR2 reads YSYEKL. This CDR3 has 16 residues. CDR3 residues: CASSQQEGALYNEQFF. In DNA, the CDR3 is TGCGCCAGCAGCCAGCAGGAAGGGGCGTTATACAATGAGCAGTTCTTC.

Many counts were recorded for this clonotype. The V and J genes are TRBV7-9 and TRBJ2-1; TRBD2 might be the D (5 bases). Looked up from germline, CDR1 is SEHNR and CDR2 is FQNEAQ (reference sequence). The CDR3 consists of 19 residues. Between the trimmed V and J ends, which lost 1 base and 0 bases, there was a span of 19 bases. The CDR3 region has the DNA TGTGCCAGCAGCTTAGGACTACGGGCGCGCGGAGCCTCCTACAATGAGCAGTTCTTC. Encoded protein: CASSLGLRARGASYNEQFF.

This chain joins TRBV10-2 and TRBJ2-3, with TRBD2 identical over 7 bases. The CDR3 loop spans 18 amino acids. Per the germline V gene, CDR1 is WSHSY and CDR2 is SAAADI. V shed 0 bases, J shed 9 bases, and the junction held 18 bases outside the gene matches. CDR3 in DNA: TGCGCCAGCAGTGAGTCCCCAAGGGGACTAACGGGAGCGTCGACGCAGTATTTT. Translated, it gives CASSESPRGLTGASTQYF.

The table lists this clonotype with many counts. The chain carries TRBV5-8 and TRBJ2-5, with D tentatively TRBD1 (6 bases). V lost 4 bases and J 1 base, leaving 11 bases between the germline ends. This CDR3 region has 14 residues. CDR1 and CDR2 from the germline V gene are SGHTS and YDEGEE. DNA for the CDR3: TGTGCCAGCAGCCAGGGGTCTAGCCAAGAGACCCAGTACTTC. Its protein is CASSQGSSQETQYF. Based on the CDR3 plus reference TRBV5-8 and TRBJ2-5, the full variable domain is EAGVTQSPTHLIKTRGQQATLRCSPISGHTSVYWYQQALGLGLQFLLWYDEGEERNRGNFPPRFSGRQFPNYSSELNVNALELEDSALYLCASSQGSSQETQYFGPGTRLLVL.

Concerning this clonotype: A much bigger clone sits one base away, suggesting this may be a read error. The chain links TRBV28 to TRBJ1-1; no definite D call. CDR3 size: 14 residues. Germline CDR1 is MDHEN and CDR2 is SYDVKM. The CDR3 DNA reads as TGTGCCAGCAGGCCTTACTCGGGGAACACTGAAACTTTCTTT. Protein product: CASRPYSGNTETFF.

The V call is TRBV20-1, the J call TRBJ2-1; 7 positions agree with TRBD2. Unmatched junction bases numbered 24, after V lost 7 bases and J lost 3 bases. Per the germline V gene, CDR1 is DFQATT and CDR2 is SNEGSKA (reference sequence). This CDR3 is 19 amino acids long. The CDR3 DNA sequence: TGCAGTGGGACCGTCCCGGGACTACGGACCGCCCCAAACTACAATGAGCAGTTCTTC. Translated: CSGTVPGLRTAPNYNEQFF.

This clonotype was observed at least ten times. The CDR3, as DNA: TGCGCCAGCAGCCCGCGGGGGGTCGGGACTTCCCACGAGCAGTACTTC. It encodes CASSPRGVGTSHEQYF. The rearrangement links TRBV5-1 to TRBJ2-7; 8 nucleotides agree with TRBD2. Germline V CDR1 and CDR2: SGHRS, YFSETQ. Trimming removed 4 bases from V and 5 bases from J; junction bases left unmatched: 14. CDR3 length: 16 amino acids.

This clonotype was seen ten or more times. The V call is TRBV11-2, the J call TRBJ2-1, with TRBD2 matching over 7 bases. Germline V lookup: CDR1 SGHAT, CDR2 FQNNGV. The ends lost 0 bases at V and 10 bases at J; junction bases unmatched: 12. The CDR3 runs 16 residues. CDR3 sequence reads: CASSLDQGVREGEQFF. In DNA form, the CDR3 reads TGTGCCAGCAGCTTAGATCAAGGGGTAAGGGAGGGGGAGCAGTTCTTC.

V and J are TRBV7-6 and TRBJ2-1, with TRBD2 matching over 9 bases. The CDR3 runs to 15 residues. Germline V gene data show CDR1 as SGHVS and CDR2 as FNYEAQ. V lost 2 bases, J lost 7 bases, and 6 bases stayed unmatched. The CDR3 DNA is TGTGCCAGCAGCTTAATGTTAGCGGGAGTGAATGAGCAGTTCTTC. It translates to CASSLMLAGVNEQFF.

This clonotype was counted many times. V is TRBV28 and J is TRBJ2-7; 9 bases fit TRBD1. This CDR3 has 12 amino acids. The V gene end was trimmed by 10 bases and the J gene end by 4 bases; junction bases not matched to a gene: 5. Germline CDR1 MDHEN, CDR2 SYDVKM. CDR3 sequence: CATGTGKYEQYF. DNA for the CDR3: TGTGCCACCGGGACAGGGAAATACGAGCAGTACTTC.

CDR3 region: CSADGGIETQYF. CDR3 coding DNA: TGCAGCGCCGACGGCGGTATAGAGACCCAGTACTTC. The chain couples TRBV29-1 to TRBJ2-5; D uncertain. Between the trimmed V and J ends, which lost 7 bases and 4 bases, there was a span of 13 bases. Germline V gene data show CDR1 as SQVTM and CDR2 as ANQGSEA. The CDR3 totals 12 residues.

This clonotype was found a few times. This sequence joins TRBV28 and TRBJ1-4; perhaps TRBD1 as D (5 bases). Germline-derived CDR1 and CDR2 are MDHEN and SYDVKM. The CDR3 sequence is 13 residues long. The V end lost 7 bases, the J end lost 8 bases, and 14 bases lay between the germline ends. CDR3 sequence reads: CASNSGSWEKLFF. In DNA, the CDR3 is TGTGCCAGCAATTCAGGGAGTTGGGAAAAACTGTTTTTT.

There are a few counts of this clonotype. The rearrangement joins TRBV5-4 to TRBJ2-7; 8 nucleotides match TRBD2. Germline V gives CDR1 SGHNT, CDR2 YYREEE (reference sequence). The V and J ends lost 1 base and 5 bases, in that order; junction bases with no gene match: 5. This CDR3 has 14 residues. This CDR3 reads CASSLPAGDHEQYF. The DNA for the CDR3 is TGTGCCAGCAGCTTGCCAGCGGGAGACCACGAGCAGTACTTC. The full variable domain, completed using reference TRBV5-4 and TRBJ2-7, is ETGVTQSPTHLIKTRGQQVTLRCSSQSGHNTVSWYQQALGQGPQFIFQYYREEENGRGNFPPRFSGLQFPNYSSELNVNALELDDSALYLCASSLPAGDHEQYFGPGTRLTVT.

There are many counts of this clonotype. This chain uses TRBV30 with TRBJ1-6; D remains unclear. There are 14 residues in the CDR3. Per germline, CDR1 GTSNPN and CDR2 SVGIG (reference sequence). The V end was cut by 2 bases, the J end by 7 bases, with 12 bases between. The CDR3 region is CAWSTGRTNSPLHF. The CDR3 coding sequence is TGTGCCTGGAGTACCGGGAGGACGAATTCACCCCTCCACTTT.